This T cell receptor beta chain was sequenced for a study of response to subunit inactivated influenza vaccine (dated by TCRdb to 2017 to 2018). General notes on the study: Deep quantitative profiling of the T cell receptor repertoire was used in the study to follow responses to a trivalent subunit inactivated influenza vaccine.

To note about this clonotype: Its antigen remains unidentified. Per-nucleotide qualities are absent, and no much larger clonotype sits a single base away.

From the cysteine up to the phenylalanine, the CDR3 has a length of 16 residues. The retained sequence is limited to the CDR3, 48 bases, with the frame set at the first base. CDR1 and CDR2 (ENHRY, SYGVKD) derive from the germline V gene. V is pruned by 3 bases and J by 5 bases, leaving 9 bases of the junction without a gene match. The receptor library was made with RT-PCR. Sequencing relied on an Illumina HiSeq 2500. TCRdb trimmed public reads at Q25 via fastp, called clones via MiXCR and kept in-frame beta chains. Each entry is one CDR3 protein sequence, shown with its most common DNA and genes. The sample yields 860,000 or so distinct CDR3 sequences; 20% to 25% were counted once. The biggest ten clones account for roughly a tenth of the sample. Results the study describes overall, beyond this receptor: The authors suggested that each seasonal influenza vaccination may recruit only a limited number of new T cells.

The chain was built from TRBV10-3 and TRBJ2-1; TRBD2 aligns with 8 central bases. This material consisted of PBMCs from blood, taken roughly 5 days after vaccination. This clonotype originated in a man aged 50 to 59 who received an inactivated influenza vaccine. Donor details come from another sample of the same person, matched by shared clones. The DNA sequence is as follows: TGTGCCATCAGTGACTGGCGAGCGGGGGTTAACAATGAGCAGTTCTTC. Its protein is CAISDWRAGVNNEQFF.